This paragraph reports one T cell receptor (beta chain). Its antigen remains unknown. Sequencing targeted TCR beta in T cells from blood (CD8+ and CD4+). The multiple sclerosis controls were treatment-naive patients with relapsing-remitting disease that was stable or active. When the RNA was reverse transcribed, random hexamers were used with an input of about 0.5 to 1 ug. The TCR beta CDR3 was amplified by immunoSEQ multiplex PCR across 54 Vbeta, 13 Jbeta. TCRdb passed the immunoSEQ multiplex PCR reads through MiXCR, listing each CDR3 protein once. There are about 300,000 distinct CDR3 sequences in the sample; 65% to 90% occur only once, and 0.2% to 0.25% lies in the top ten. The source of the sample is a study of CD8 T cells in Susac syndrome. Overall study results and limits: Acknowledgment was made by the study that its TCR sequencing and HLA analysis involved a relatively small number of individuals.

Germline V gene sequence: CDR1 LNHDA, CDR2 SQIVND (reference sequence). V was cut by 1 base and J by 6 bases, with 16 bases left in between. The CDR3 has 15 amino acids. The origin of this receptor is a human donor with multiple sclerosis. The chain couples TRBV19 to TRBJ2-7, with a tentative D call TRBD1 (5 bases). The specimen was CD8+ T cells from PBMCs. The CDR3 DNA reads TGTGCCAGTAGTATAGCTTACACCGGAACAGGCGAGCAGTACTTC. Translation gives CASSIAYTGTGEQYF.